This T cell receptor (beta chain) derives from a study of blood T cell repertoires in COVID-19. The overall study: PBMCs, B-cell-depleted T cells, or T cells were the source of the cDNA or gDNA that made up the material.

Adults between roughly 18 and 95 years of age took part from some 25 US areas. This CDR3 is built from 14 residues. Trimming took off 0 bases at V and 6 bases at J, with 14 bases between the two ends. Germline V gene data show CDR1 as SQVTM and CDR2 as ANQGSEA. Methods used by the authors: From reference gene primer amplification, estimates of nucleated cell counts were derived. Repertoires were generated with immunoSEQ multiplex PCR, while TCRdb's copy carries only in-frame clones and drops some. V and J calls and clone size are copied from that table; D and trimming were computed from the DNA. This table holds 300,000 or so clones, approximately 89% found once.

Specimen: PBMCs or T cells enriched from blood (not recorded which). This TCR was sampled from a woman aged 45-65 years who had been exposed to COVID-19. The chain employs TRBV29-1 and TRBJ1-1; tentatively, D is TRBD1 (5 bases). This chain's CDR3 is CSVEDRAQVPEAFF. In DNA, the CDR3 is TGCAGCGTTGAAGACAGGGCACAAGTCCCTGAAGCTTTCTTT.